This TCR beta chain was recorded in a study of T cells and Merkel cell carcinoma outcomes. Overall study findings and caveats: Repertoire plus T-cell density reportedly predicted Merkel cell carcinoma outcomes.

A word on this clone: The antigen remains undetermined.

J gave up 4 bases and V 7 bases, and 5 bases lay outside the gene matches. The germline CDR1 and CDR2 sequences are MNHEY and SVGAGI. CDR3 size: 14 residues. Assay: immunoSEQ multiplex PCR; the TCRdb copy retains only in-frame clones and omits some. This table holds 5,000 to 8,000 clones, roughly 91% found once. Sequences were obtained from tumor tissue from Merkel cell carcinoma. This chain uses TRBV6-5 with TRBJ1-5; 9 positions agree with TRBD1. The source is a human donor with Merkel cell carcinoma. CDR3 in DNA: TGTGCCAGCAAGCCGGACAGGGGAAATCAGCCCCAGCATTTT. Its translation: CASKPDRGNQPQHF.